The source of this T cell receptor (beta chain) is a study of sequential checkpoint blockade in melanoma. Study information: Patients were randomized 1:1 to nivolumab-then-ipilimumab or ipilimumab-then-nivolumab first-line. After nivolumab or ipilimumab alone, 20 to 25 patients had week-13 rebiopsies. Findings and limits, study-wide: Mutational load did not correlate with tumor T-cell fraction or clonality.

This clone was recorded many times. What it recognizes is unknown. J gave up 8 bases and V 5 bases, and 9 bases lay outside the gene matches. Germline CDR1 SGHNT, CDR2 YENEEA. The CDR3 totals 14 residues. Produced via immunoSEQ multiplex PCR; TCRdb's table is partial and in-frame only. This table holds approximately 20,000 clones, about 28% found once. The treatment denotes: randomized to nivolumab then ipilimumab (arm A) or the reverse (arm B). Sequenced material: tumor tissue (inferred from file names), taken from a patient given nivolumab and ipilimumab in sequence. The chain combines TRBV11-3 with TRBJ1-2; the match to TRBD1 covers 9 bases. The receptor was isolated from a human donor with melanoma. CDR3: CASSPGTGSRGYTF. The DNA of the CDR3 is TGTGCCAGCAGCCCCGGGACAGGGTCTCGCGGCTACACCTTC. The full variable domain, rest sourced from reference TRBV11-3 and TRBJ1-2, is EAGVVQSPRYKIIEKKQPVAFWCNPISGHNTLYWYLQNLGQGPELLIRYENEEAVDDSQLPKDRFSAERLKGVDSTLKIQPAELGDSAVYLCASSPGTGSRGYTFGSGTRLTVV.